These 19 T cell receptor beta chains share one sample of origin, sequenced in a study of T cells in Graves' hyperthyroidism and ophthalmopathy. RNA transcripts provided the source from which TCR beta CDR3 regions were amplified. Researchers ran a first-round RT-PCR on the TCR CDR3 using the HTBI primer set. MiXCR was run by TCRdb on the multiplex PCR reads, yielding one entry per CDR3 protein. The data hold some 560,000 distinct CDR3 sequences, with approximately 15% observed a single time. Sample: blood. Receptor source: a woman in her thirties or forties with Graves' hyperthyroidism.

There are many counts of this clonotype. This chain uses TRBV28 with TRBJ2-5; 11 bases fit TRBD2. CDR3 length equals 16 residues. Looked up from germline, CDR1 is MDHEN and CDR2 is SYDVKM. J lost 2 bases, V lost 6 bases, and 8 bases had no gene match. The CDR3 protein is CASSLTGTSGQETQYF. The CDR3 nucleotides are TGTGCCAGCAGCTTAACCGGGACTAGCGGACAAGAGACCCAGTACTTC.

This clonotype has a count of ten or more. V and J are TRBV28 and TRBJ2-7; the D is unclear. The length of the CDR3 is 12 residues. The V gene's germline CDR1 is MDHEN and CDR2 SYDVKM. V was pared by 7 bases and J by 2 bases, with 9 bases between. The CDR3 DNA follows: TGTGCCAGCAACCGACTCCCCTACGAGCAGTACTTC. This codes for CASNRLPYEQYF.

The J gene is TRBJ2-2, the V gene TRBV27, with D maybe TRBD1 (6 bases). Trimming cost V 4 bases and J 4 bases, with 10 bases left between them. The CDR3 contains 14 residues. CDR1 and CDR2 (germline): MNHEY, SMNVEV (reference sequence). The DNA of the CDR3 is TGTGCCAGCAGTTCTAACAGGGTCACCGGGGAGCTGTTTTTT. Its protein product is CASSSNRVTGELFF.

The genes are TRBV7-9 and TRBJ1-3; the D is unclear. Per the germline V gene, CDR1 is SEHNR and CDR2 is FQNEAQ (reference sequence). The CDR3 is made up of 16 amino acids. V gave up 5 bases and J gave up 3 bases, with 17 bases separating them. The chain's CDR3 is CASSSGWISSGNTIYF. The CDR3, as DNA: TGTGCCAGCAGCAGCGGGTGGATCTCTAGTGGAAACACCATATATTTT.

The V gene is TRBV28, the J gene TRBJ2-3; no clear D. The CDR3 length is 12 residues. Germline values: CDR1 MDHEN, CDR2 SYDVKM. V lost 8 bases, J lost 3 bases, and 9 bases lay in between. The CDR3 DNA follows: TGTGCCAGCCAGGTGAAGACAGATACGCAGTATTTT. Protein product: CASQVKTDTQYF.

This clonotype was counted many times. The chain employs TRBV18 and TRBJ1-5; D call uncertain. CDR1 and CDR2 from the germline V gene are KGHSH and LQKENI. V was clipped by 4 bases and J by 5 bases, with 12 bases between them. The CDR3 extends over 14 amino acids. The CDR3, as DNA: TGTGCCAGCTCACTCACACCCAATGATCAGCCCCAGCATTTT. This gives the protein CASSLTPNDQPQHF.

CDR3 bases: TGTGCCAGCAGCTTATCCCGCGACAAACCGAACGTCGGGGAGCTGTTTTTT. It is translated as CASSLSRDKPNVGELFF. The chain has TRBV7-3 and TRBJ2-2; D is unresolved. This CDR3 is 17 amino acids long. V was trimmed by 2 bases and J by 7 bases, leaving 20 bases between them. Germline loops: CDR1 SGHTA, CDR2 FQGTGA.

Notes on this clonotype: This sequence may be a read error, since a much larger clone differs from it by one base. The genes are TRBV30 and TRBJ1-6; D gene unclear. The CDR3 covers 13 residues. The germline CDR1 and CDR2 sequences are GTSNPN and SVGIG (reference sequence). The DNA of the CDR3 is TGTACCTGGAGTGTTTATGGGAATTCACCCCTCCACTTT. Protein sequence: CTWSVYGNSPLHF.

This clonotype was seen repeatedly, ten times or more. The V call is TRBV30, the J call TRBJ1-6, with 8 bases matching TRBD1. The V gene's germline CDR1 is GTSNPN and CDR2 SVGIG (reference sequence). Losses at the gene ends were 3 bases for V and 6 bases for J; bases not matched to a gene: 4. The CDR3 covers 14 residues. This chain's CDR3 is CAWRIDRGNSPLHF. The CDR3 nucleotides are TGTGCCTGGAGGATAGACAGGGGTAATTCACCCCTCCACTTT.

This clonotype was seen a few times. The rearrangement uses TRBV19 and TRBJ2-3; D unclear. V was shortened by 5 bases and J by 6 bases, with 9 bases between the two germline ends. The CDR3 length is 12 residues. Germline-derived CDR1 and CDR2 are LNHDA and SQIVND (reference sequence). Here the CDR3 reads CASSALSDTQYF. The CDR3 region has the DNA TGTGCCAGTAGTGCTTTGTCGGATACGCAGTATTTT.

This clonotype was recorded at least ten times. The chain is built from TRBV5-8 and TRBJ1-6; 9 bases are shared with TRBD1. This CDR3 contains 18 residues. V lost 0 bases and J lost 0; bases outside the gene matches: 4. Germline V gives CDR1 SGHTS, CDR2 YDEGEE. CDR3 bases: TGTGCCAGCAGCTTGGGGACAGGGGAGCGCTCCTATAATTCACCCCTCCACTTT. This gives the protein CASSLGTGERSYNSPLHF.

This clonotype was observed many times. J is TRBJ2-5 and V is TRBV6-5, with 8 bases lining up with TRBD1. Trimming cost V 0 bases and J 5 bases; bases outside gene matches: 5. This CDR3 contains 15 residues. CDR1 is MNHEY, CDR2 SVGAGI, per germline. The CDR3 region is CASSYSGQGRETQYF. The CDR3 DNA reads TGTGCCAGCAGTTACTCCGGACAGGGAAGGGAGACCCAGTACTTC.

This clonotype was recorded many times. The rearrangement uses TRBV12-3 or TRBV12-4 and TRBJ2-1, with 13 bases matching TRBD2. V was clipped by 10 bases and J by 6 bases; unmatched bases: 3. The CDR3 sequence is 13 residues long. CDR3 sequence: CATGLAGLNEQFF. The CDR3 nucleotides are TGTGCCACGGGACTAGCGGGGCTCAATGAGCAGTTCTTC.

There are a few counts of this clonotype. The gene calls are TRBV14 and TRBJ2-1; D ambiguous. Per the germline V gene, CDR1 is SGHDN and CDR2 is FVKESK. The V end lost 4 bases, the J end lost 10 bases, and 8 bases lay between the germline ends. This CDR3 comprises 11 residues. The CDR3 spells CASSPSWEQFF. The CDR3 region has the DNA TGTGCCAGCAGCCCCTCGTGGGAGCAGTTCTTC.

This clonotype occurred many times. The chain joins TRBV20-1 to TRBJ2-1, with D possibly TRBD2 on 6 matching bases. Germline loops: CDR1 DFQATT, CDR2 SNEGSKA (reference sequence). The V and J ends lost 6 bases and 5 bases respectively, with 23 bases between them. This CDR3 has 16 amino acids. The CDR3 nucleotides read TGCAGTGCGACCATTCTGGGACTTCTAGAAAACAATGAGCAGTTCTTC. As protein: CSATILGLLENNEQFF.

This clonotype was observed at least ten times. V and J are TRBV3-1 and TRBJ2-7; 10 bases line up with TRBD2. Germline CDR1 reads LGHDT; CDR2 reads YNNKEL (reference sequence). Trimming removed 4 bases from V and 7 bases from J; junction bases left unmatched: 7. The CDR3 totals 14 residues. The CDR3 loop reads CASSPGLAMGEQYF. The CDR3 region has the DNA TGTGCCAGCAGCCCGGGACTAGCGATGGGGGAGCAGTACTTC.

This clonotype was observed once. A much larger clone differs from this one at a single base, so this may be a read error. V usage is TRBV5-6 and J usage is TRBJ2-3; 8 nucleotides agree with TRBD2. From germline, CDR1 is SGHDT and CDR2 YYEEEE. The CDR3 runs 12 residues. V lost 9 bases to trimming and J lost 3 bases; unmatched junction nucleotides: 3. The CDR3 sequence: CATGGPTDTQYF. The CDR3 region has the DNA TGTGCCACGGGGGGGCCGACAGATACGCAGTATTTT.

The DNA of the CDR3 is TGTGCCAGTACCCGACAGGGGGATAGCAATCAGCCCCAGCATTTT. The encoded protein is CASTRQGDSNQPQHF. The chain combines TRBV19 with TRBJ1-5; TRBD1 matches at 9 bases. CDR1 is LNHDA, CDR2 SQIVND, per germline (reference sequence). Trimming removed 7 bases from V and 0 bases from J; junction bases left unmatched: 4. This CDR3 contains 15 residues. The whole variable domain, remainder taken from reference TRBV19 and TRBJ1-5, is DGGITQSPKYLFRKEGQNVTLSCEQNLNHDAMYWYRQDPGQGLRLIYYSQIVNDFQKGDIAEGYSVSREKKESFPLTVTSAQKNPTAFYLCASTRQGDSNQPQHFGDGTRLSIL.

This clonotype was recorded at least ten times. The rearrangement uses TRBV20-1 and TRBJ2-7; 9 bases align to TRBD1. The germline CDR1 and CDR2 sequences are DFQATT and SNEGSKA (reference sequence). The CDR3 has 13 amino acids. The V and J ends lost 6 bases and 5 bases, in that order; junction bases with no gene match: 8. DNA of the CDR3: TGCAGTGCAACCGGGACAGGGAGGAACGAGCAGTACTTC. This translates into CSATGTGRNEQYF.